The rows below give T cell receptor beta chains drawn from one sample of a study of blood T cells in healthy people across ages. TCRdb re-derived calls from the 5' RACE reads in MiXCR, one entry per CDR3 protein. The sample contains 760,000 or so distinct CDR3 sequences, roughly 25% of which appear only once. This same sample was also part of a study on T cells of mothers and their children.

The material sequenced was blood. The receptors originated from a boy aged 5-17 years in good health. Both conserved end residues are part of each CDR3. The D gene is left open where the match is weak. Size values are once, few and many counts, or a class for expanded clones, and some rows have none.

TRBV4-1	NA	TRBJ2-7	TRBD2	CASSQYSGSYEQYF	TGCGCCAGCAGCCAATATAGCGGGAGCTACGAGCAGTACTTC
TRBV9	NA	TRBJ2-5	NA	CASSVEDRQETQYF	TGTGCCAGCAGCGTAGAAGACAGGCAAGAGACCCAGTACTTC
TRBV20-1	NA	TRBJ1-4	TRBD1	CSAREESGGVNEKLFF	TGCAGTGCTAGAGAGGAGTCAGGGGGAGTAAATGAAAAACTGTTTTTT
TRBV9	NA	TRBJ2-5	NA	CASSVGGWARSGTQYF	TGTGCCAGCAGCGTAGGAGGGTGGGCCCGAAGTGGGACCCAGTACTTC
TRBV29-1	few	TRBJ1-2	TRBD1	CSVRTGADYGYTF	TGCAGCGTTAGGACAGGGGCCGACTATGGCTACACCTTC
TRBV4-2	NA	TRBJ2-7	NA	CASSRQSEQYF	TGTGCCAGCAGCCGGCAATCCGAGCAGTACTTC
TRBV7-2	NA	TRBJ2-5	NA	CASSLGPTGETQYF	TGTGCCAGCAGCTTGGGCCCCACGGGTGAGACCCAGTACTTC
TRBV20-1	NA	TRBJ2-7	TRBD2	CSARTLAGAYEQYF	TGCAGTGCGAGAACACTAGCGGGGGCCTACGAGCAGTACTTC
TRBV7-3	NA	TRBJ2-1	TRBD2	CASSLTSGRLADYNEQFF	TGTGCCAGCAGCTTAACGTCGGGCAGGCTAGCGGATTACAATGAGCAGTTCTTC
TRBV2	few	TRBJ2-5	NA	CAAAASGETQYF	TGTGCCGCCGCAGCGTCTGGGGAGACCCAGTACTTC
TRBV7-9	few	TRBJ1-2	TRBD1	CASSILTGGTAFYYGYTF	TGTGCCAGCAGCATCCTCACCGGGGGGACAGCGTTTTACTATGGCTACACCTTC
TRBV7-9	few	TRBJ1-2	NA	CASSSPQGFTYGYTF	TGTGCCAGCAGCTCCCCACAGGGTTTCACATATGGCTACACCTTC
TRBV29-1	few	TRBJ2-7	NA	CSAGGSSYEQYF	TGCAGCGCCGGGGGAAGCTCCTACGAGCAGTACTTC
TRBV2	few	TRBJ2-1	TRBD2	CASSGGLAGPNEQFF	TGTGCCAGCAGTGGTGGACTAGCGGGGCCCAATGAGCAGTTCTTC
TRBV29-1	few	TRBJ2-7	NA	CSVAGSAYEQYF	TGCAGCGTTGCGGGGAGCGCCTACGAGCAGTACTTC
TRBV28	NA	TRBJ2-1	NA	CASLRVNEQFF	TGTGCCAGCCTACGGGTGAATGAGCAGTTCTTC
TRBV4-1	few	TRBJ1-1	NA	CASSYLIENTEAFF	TGCGCCAGCAGCTACCTTATTGAGAACACTGAAGCTTTCTTT
TRBV11-1	few	TRBJ2-5	NA	CASSSSGRVRKTQYF	TGTGCCAGCAGCTCCTCAGGCAGGGTTAGAAAGACCCAGTACTTC
TRBV7-2	NA	TRBJ2-1	TRBD2	CASSYGSGVYNEQFF	TGTGCCAGCAGCTACGGTAGCGGGGTCTACAATGAGCAGTTCTTC
TRBV2	NA	TRBJ1-4	NA	CASSGAGSTVFNEKLFF	TGTGCCAGCAGCGGGGCAGGATCCACCGTTTTTAATGAAAAACTGTTTTTT
TRBV4-3	NA	TRBJ2-5	NA	CASSQEEGFQETQYF	TGCGCCAGCAGCCAAGAGGAAGGGTTCCAAGAGACCCAGTACTTC
TRBV4-3	few	TRBJ1-2	NA	CASSQSEDRPSNYGYTF	TGCGCCAGCAGCCAGTCCGAAGACAGACCCTCTAACTATGGCTACACCTTC
TRBV20-1	few	TRBJ2-1	TRBD1	CSARMRGLYNEQFF	TGCAGTGCTAGAATGAGGGGGCTCTACAATGAGCAGTTCTTC
TRBV20-1	NA	TRBJ1-3	TRBD1	CSARNRGQGEEYGNTIYF	TGCAGTGCTAGAAATAGGGGACAGGGGGAGGAATACGGAAACACCATATATTTT
TRBV5-6	few	TRBJ1-1	TRBD1	CASSLEGQMNTEAFF	TGTGCCAGCAGCTTGGAGGGACAGATGAACACTGAAGCTTTCTTT
TRBV29-1	few	TRBJ1-1	NA	CSVDSGGMNTEAFF	TGCAGCGTTGATTCCGGGGGAATGAACACTGAAGCTTTCTTT
TRBV28	NA	TRBJ2-3	NA	CASSSDLRVSTDTQYF	TGTGCCAGCAGTTCCGACCTCAGGGTTAGCACAGATACGCAGTATTTT
TRBV24-1	few	TRBJ2-2	TRBD1	CATSDWTGGLVGELFF	TGTGCCACCAGTGATTGGACAGGGGGCCTGGTCGGGGAGCTGTTTTTT
TRBV20-1	few	TRBJ2-7	NA	CSARGNSAYEQYF	TGCAGTGCTAGAGGGAATAGCGCCTACGAGCAGTACTTC
TRBV20-1	NA	TRBJ2-5	NA	CSALGPGETQYF	TGCAGTGCCTTAGGCCCGGGAGAGACCCAGTACTTC
TRBV29-1	NA	TRBJ1-4	TRBD1	CSVDGVQGEDNEKLFF	TGCAGCGTTGACGGCGTCCAGGGGGAGGATAATGAAAAACTGTTTTTT
TRBV13	NA	TRBJ2-1	TRBD2	CASSLGVASGGAGNEQFF	TGTGCCAGCAGCTTAGGCGTAGCTAGCGGGGGGGCGGGAAATGAGCAGTTCTTC